The 17 T cell receptor beta chains below all came from one sample that was sequenced in a study of T cells in Graves' hyperthyroidism and ophthalmopathy. Authors of the study amplified TCR beta CDR3 regions from RNA transcripts. The primer set for the first-round RT-PCR of the TCR CDR3 was HTBI. Via MiXCR, TCRdb re-called the multiplex PCR reads, giving one row per CDR3 protein. The table lists approximately 740,000 distinct CDR3 sequences, around 15% of them singletons, with 10% in the top ten. The specimen was blood. The source of these receptors is a woman aged 18-29 years with Graves' hyperthyroidism.

This clonotype was seen ten or more times. V and J are TRBV30 and TRBJ2-7; D ambiguous. Trimming removed 1 base from V and 9 bases from J, with 7 bases in between. The CDR3 spans 10 residues. Germline V lookup: CDR1 GTSNPN, CDR2 SVGIG (reference sequence). The CDR3 reads CAWSGFMQYF. CDR3 nucleotides: TGTGCCTGGAGTGGATTTATGCAGTACTTC.

This clonotype showed up just a few times. The rearrangement uses TRBV2 and TRBJ2-7; 13 bases line up with TRBD2. Trimming at V came to 6 bases and at J to 6 bases, leaving 5 bases not matched to a gene. CDR3 size: 14 residues. CDR1 and CDR2 from the germline V gene are SNHLY and FYNNEI. The CDR3 protein is CASRAGLAGPEQYF. The DNA for the CDR3 is TGTGCCAGCAGGGCGGGACTAGCGGGACCCGAGCAGTACTTC.

Only a few counts were recorded for this clonotype. The chain uses TRBV7-8 and TRBJ2-5; D gene uncertain. The V gene lost 1 base and the J gene lost 1 base, with 7 bases spanning the gap. This CDR3 region has 14 residues. The V gene's germline CDR1 is SGHVS and CDR2 FQNEAQ. CDR3 nucleotides: TGTGCCAGCAGCTTAGGGCACTTCCAAGAGACCCAGTACTTC. Residues: CASSLGHFQETQYF. Complete variable domain (other parts from reference TRBV7-8 and TRBJ2-5): GAGVSQSPRYKVAKRGQDVALRCDPISGHVSLFWYQQALGQGPEFLTYFQNEAQLDKSGLPSDRFFAERPEGSVSTLKIQRTQQEDSAVYLCASSLGHFQETQYFGPGTRLLVL.

This clonotype was seen ten or more times. V usage is TRBV24-1 and J usage is TRBJ1-1; weak D call: TRBD1 (5 bases). The V gene lost 6 bases and the J gene lost 1 base, with 11 bases spanning the gap. CDR1 and CDR2 from the germline V gene are KGHDR and SFDVKD. The CDR3 spans 14 residues. CDR3 sequence: CATSRDGGNTEAFF. The CDR3 nucleotides are TGTGCCACCAGTCGTGATGGGGGGAACACTGAAGCTTTCTTT.

The V and J genes are TRBV24-1 and TRBJ2-1, with 9 bases aligning to TRBD1. This CDR3 spans 13 amino acids. The ends lost 7 bases at V and 7 bases at J; junction bases unmatched: 4. Per germline, CDR1 KGHDR and CDR2 SFDVKD. Written as DNA, the CDR3 is TGTGCCACCAGGGACAGGGGTGGAAATGAGCAGTTCTTC. Amino acids: CATRDRGGNEQFF.

The sample holds a few counts of this clonotype. The rearrangement links TRBV28 to TRBJ1-6, with D hard to call. V was pared by 6 bases and J by 2 bases, with 5 bases between. The CDR3 totals 13 residues. Looked up from germline, CDR1 is MDHEN and CDR2 is SYDVKM. The CDR3 protein is CASRGTYNSPLHF. The CDR3 nucleotides read TGTGCCAGCAGAGGGACCTATAATTCACCCCTCCACTTT.

This clonotype was recorded at least ten times. This chain uses TRBV27 with TRBJ1-1, with D possibly matching TRBD1 (5 bases). The V end was cut by 5 bases, the J end by 6 bases, with 10 bases between. The CDR3 runs 12 residues. The germline CDR1 and CDR2 sequences are MNHEY and SMNVEV (reference sequence). CDR3 in amino acids: CASSLRTPEAFF. The CDR3 bases are TGTGCCAGCAGTCTTCGGACACCTGAAGCTTTCTTT.

This clonotype was counted ten times or more. This rearrangement joins TRBV27 to TRBJ2-3; D ambiguous. The V end lost 6 bases, the J end lost 1 base, and 8 bases lay between the germline ends. Germline V CDR1 and CDR2: MNHEY, SMNVEV (reference sequence). The CDR3 loop spans 13 amino acids. In DNA form, the CDR3 reads TGTGCCAGCAGGGCAAGGGGCACAGATACGCAGTATTTT. This gives the protein CASRARGTDTQYF.

This clonotype appeared once. The rearrangement links TRBV10-3 to TRBJ2-5; D unresolved. The CDR3 runs 14 residues. Trimming removed 4 bases from V and 2 bases from J, with 11 bases in between. The germline gives CDR1 ENHRY, CDR2 SYGVKD. CDR3 nucleotide sequence: TGTGCCATCAGTGTTACTGGCCCACAAGAGACCCAGTACTTC. Translating gives CAISVTGPQETQYF.

This clonotype was observed at least ten times. The chain has TRBV5-6 and TRBJ2-1; 7 nucleotides align to TRBD2. Germline V gene data show CDR1 as SGHDT and CDR2 as YYEEEE. The CDR3 is 16 residues long. Trimming took 0 bases from V and 4 from J; bases not matched to a gene: 7. Here the CDR3 reads CASSLAGLGRYNEQFF. The CDR3 coding sequence is TGTGCCAGCAGCTTGGCTGGACTAGGTCGGTACAATGAGCAGTTCTTC. Complete variable domain (other parts from reference TRBV5-6 and TRBJ2-1): DAGVTQSPTHLIKTRGQQVTLRCSPKSGHDTVSWYQQALGQGPQFIFQYYEEEERQRGNFPDRFSGHQFPNYSSELNVNALLLGDSALYLCASSLAGLGRYNEQFFGPGTRLTVL.

This clonotype appeared many times. This chain uses TRBV30 with TRBJ1-1; the D gene is possibly TRBD1 (6 bases). V was trimmed by 0 bases and J by 1 base, leaving 6 bases between them. CDR3 length: 13 residues. Germline V gene data show CDR1 as GTSNPN and CDR2 as SVGIG (reference sequence). Here the CDR3 reads CAWSVQGNTEAFF. The CDR3 bases are TGTGCCTGGAGTGTACAGGGGAACACTGAAGCTTTCTTT.

This clonotype was counted a few times. The chain uses TRBV30 and TRBJ2-2; no firm D call. V lost 0 bases and J lost 1, with 6 bases in between. Germline-derived CDR1 and CDR2 are GTSNPN and SVGIG (reference sequence). The CDR3 totals 14 residues. As DNA, the CDR3 is TGTGCCTGGAGTGTCCTCGAGAACACCGGGGAGCTGTTTTTT. Translated: CAWSVLENTGELFF.

This clonotype was recorded at least ten times. V and J are TRBV12-3 or TRBV12-4 and TRBJ2-7; 12 nucleotides match TRBD1. The CDR3 sequence is 16 residues long. With V trimmed by 6 bases and J by 6 bases, 12 bases remained unmatched. CDR3 sequence (DNA): TGTGCCAGCAGAACCCCCGGGACAGGGGGCGTCGGCGAGCAGTACTTC. It encodes CASRTPGTGGVGEQYF.

In this sample, this clonotype turned up many times. The CDR3 region is CASSQGYQFALGTDTQYF. CDR3 nucleotide sequence: TGCGCCAGCAGCCAAGGATATCAGTTCGCTTTGGGCACAGATACGCAGTATTTT. The chain is built from TRBV4-3 and TRBJ2-3; D call uncertain. Trimming pared 1 base from V and 1 base from J, leaving 18 bases between. This CDR3 is 18 amino acids long. Germline assignment: CDR1 LGHNA and CDR2 YSLEER.

In this sample, this clonotype turned up many times. The chain employs TRBV7-8 and TRBJ2-7; a weak D match, TRBD2 (7 bases). The length of the CDR3 is 15 residues. Germline V CDR1 and CDR2: SGHVS, FQNEAQ. Trimming shortened V by 0 bases and J by 4 bases, and 13 bases separated the two germline ends. Here the CDR3 reads CASSLASRGGYEQYF. CDR3 nucleotides: TGTGCCAGCAGCTTAGCCTCGAGGGGGGGATACGAGCAGTACTTC.

This clonotype came up once. The chain employs TRBV30 and TRBJ2-1, with 10 nucleotides matching TRBD1. Per germline, CDR1 GTSNPN and CDR2 SVGIG (reference sequence). There are 15 residues in the CDR3. Trimming at V came to 2 bases and at J to 7 bases, leaving 8 bases not matched to a gene. The CDR3 reads CAWSIPRTGGNEQFF. The CDR3 nucleotides are TGTGCCTGGAGTATCCCCCGGACAGGGGGGAATGAGCAGTTCTTC.

This clonotype occurred a few times. This CDR3 is CSAGDRVQETQYF. The CDR3 nucleotides read TGCAGTGCCGGAGACAGGGTCCAAGAGACCCAGTACTTC. J is TRBJ2-5 and V is TRBV20-1; 7 nucleotides agree with TRBD1. J lost 1 base, V lost 6 bases, and 5 bases had no gene match. The germline V gene encodes CDR1 DFQATT and CDR2 SNEGSKA (reference sequence). The CDR3 has 13 amino acids.